Sequencing of this T cell receptor (beta chain) was carried out in a study of CXCR3-negative and CXCR3-positive naive CD8 T cells. The TRB cDNA libraries were prepared by 5' RACE with UMI labels. TCRdb derives one entry per CDR3 protein from the 5' RACE reads, leaving out DNA. Its table lists 45,000 to 60,000 distinct CDR3 sequences. Naive CD8+ T cells showed CD45RO-CCR7+CD27+CD95-. The germline V gene encodes CDR1 SGHTA and CDR2 FQGNSA. CDR3 length: 17 residues. Whole-study results and caveats: Memory cells diverged, while naive CXCR3-positive and CXCR3-negative cells had similar TRBV-TRBJ usage.

Note on this clonotype: Its target is not known.

V usage is TRBV7-2 and J usage is TRBJ1-1; absent DNA, TCRdb's TRBD1 call cannot be checked. This TCR was sampled from a human donor in good health. Some clones in this sample may be carry-over from other donors' samples. Material: naive CXCR3- CD8+ T cells from blood. The subset here: CD45RO-CCR7+CD27+CD95- naive CD8+ T cells lacking CXCR3 (TNR3-). The CDR3 loop is CASNPLVAGVLNTEAFF. Looking up the rest from reference TRBV7-2 and TRBJ1-1 gives the full variable domain: GAGVSQSPSNKVTEKGKDVELRCDPISGHTALYWYRQSLGQGLEFLIYFQGNSAPDKSGLPSDRFSAERTGGSVSTLTIQRTQQEDSAVYLCASNPLVAGVLNTEAFFGQGTRLTVV.